This entry lists 24 T cell receptor beta chains sequenced from one sample in a study of beta chain features in type 1 diabetes. Study results and caveats: Patients with Type 1 diabetes showed moderately but significantly shorter TCRB CDR3s in all four CD4+ subsets.

Of the isolated RNA, all was reverse transcribed, and so the sequenced material was expressed TCRB transcripts. Sequencing used immunoSEQ multiplex PCR; TCRdb keeps in-frame clones, though not all of them. Of some 170,000 clones in the sample, roughly 63% are singletons; the top ten hold 0.08% to 0.1%. Which antigens these TCRs recognize remains unknown. Source material: naive CD4+ T cells from blood. The receptors shown here come from a man aged 25 to 40 with type 1 diabetes.

The J gene is TRBJ2-7, the V gene TRBV7-2; TRBD2 aligns across 9 bases. This CDR3 has 15 amino acids. V lost 1 base, J lost 9 bases, and 10 bases stayed unmatched. Germline V gene sequence: CDR1 SGHTA, CDR2 FQGNSA. CDR3 DNA: TGTGCCAGCAGCTTAGAGGCTAGCGGGGCTCGGGCGCAGTACTTC. It codes for CASSLEASGARAQYF.

The chain recombines TRBV15 with TRBJ2-5; D may be TRBD2 (6 bases). The CDR3 contains 14 residues. Trimming took off 0 bases at V and 5 bases at J, with 10 bases between the two ends. Germline assignment: CDR1 LNHNV and CDR2 YYDKDF (reference sequence). CDR3 nucleotides: TGTGCCACCAGCAGAGAGCCTAGCGAGGAGACCCAGTACTTC. Residues: CATSREPSEETQYF.

CDR3 residues: CATSTLLAKNIQYF. CDR3 in DNA: TGTGCCACCAGTACCCTCCTAGCCAAAAACATTCAGTACTTC. The gene calls are TRBV15 and TRBJ2-4, with D hard to call. The germline V and J ends were trimmed by 6 bases and 0 bases, with 9 bases remaining between them. This CDR3 is built from 14 residues. Germline CDR1 reads LNHNV; CDR2 reads YYDKDF (reference sequence).

CDR3 sequence reads: CASNPGRGAGELFF. CDR3 sequence (DNA): TGTGCCAGCAACCCGGGGCGGGGCGCCGGGGAGCTGTTTTTT. The V and J genes are TRBV28 and TRBJ2-2; D might be TRBD2 (6 bases). V lost 7 bases and J lost 6, with 15 bases in between. The CDR3 length is 14 residues. CDR1 and CDR2 (germline): MDHEN, SYDVKM.

The CDR3 loop reads CASSLGIQETQYF. As DNA, the CDR3 is TGCGCCAGCAGTTTGGGGATCCAAGAGACCCAGTACTTC. The chain uses TRBV4-1 and TRBJ2-5; D ambiguous. Deletions cut 6 bases from V and 1 base from J, with 9 bases between. This CDR3 has 13 residues. The germline CDR1 and CDR2 sequences are MGHRA and YSYEKL.

V usage is TRBV29-1 and J usage is TRBJ2-5; D may correspond to TRBD1 or TRBD2 (5 bases each). The V gene's germline CDR1 is SQVTM and CDR2 ANQGSEA. The CDR3 consists of 11 residues. Trimming stripped 7 bases from V and 5 bases from J, with 11 bases between. The CDR3 loop reads CSGGGGETQYF. The CDR3 nucleotides read TGCAGCGGTGGGGGTGGCGAGACCCAGTACTTC.

This clone was picked up a small number of times. The sample has other DNA sequences that encode this CDR3 too. The chain has TRBV30 and TRBJ2-3; 9 nucleotides match TRBD1. Trimming at V came to 0 bases and at J to 6 bases, leaving 16 bases not matched to a gene. Germline V gene sequence: CDR1 GTSNPN, CDR2 SVGIG (reference sequence). The length of the CDR3 is 18 residues. CDR3 protein: CAWSVLGLGQGKKDTQYF. The CDR3 bases are TGTGCCTGGAGTGTACTTGGGCTGGGACAGGGAAAGAAGGATACGCAGTATTTT.

V and J are TRBV30 and TRBJ2-7, with D possibly TRBD2 on 5 matching bases. Per the germline V gene, CDR1 is GTSNPN and CDR2 is SVGIG (reference sequence). Trimming stripped 5 bases from V and 3 bases from J, with 17 bases between. CDR3 size: 14 residues. The CDR3: CAWVPAGPRYEQYF. CDR3 coding DNA: TGTGCCTGGGTCCCGGCGGGTCCTCGCTACGAGCAGTACTTC.

The V gene is TRBV18, the J gene TRBJ2-3, with 8 nucleotides matching TRBD2. From germline, CDR1 is KGHSH and CDR2 LQKENI. V lost 5 bases, J lost 6 bases, and 7 bases stayed unmatched. The CDR3 is 14 residues long. The CDR3 loop is CASSATSGQDTQYF. The CDR3 nucleotides read TGTGCCAGCTCAGCTACTAGCGGACAGGATACGCAGTATTTT.

The V and J genes are TRBV7-9 and TRBJ2-3; D gene ambiguous. The germline V gene has CDR1 SEHNR and CDR2 FQNEAQ (reference sequence). The CDR3 runs 12 residues. V lost 6 bases and J lost 2, with 6 bases in between. The CDR3 protein is CASSHNTDTQYF. CDR3 nucleotides: TGTGCCAGCAGTCACAACACAGATACGCAGTATTTT. Filled out from reference TRBV7-9 and TRBJ2-3, the complete variable domain reads DTGVSQNPRHKITKRGQNVTFRCDPISEHNRLYWYRQTLGQGPEFLTYFQNEAQLEKSRLLSDRFSAERPKGSFSTLEIQRTEQGDSAMYLCASSHNTDTQYFGPGTRLTVL.

This clone was detected only a few times. The chain combines TRBV25-1 with TRBJ2-5, with 7 bases fitting TRBD1. Unmatched junction bases numbered 7, after V lost 4 bases and J lost 5 bases. CDR1 MGHDK and CDR2 SYGVNS come from the germline V gene. The CDR3 spans 14 residues. CDR3 sequence reads: CASSASTGVETQYF. The CDR3 nucleotides read TGTGCCAGCAGTGCCTCAACAGGGGTCGAGACCCAGTACTTC.

The J gene is TRBJ1-1, the V gene TRBV7-8; possible D gene TRBD1, 5 bases. CDR1 SGHVS and CDR2 FQNEAQ come from the germline V gene. The CDR3 is 16 amino acids. V was pared by 0 bases and J by 8 bases, with 19 bases between. CDR3 DNA: TGTGCCAGCAGCTTAGCCGCAGGGTATGAGATTAGGGAAGCTTTCTTT. It specifies CASSLAAGYEIREAFF.

This chain connects TRBV1 to TRBJ2-3; the table's D call, TRBD2, has no DNA check behind it. TRBV1 is an annotated pseudogene. This CDR3 has 15 amino acids. The CDR3 spells CTSSKSGKRTDTQYF. The CDR3 DNA reads as TGCACCAGCAGTAAAAGCGGGAAAAGGACAGATACGCAGTATTTT.

The chain recombines TRBV4-3 with TRBJ2-7; maybe TRBD1 (6 bases). Germline V gene lookup returns CDR1 LGHNA and CDR2 YSLEER. V was cut by 3 bases and J by 0 bases, with 18 bases left in between. The length of the CDR3 is 17 residues. The CDR3 nucleotides are TGCGCCAGCAGCCAGTACAGAGACAGGACGAGCTCCTACGAGCAGTACTTC. Translation gives CASSQYRDRTSSYEQYF.

This clone was detected only a few times. This chain joins TRBV28 and TRBJ1-6, with D hard to call. CDR1 and CDR2 from the germline V gene are MDHEN and SYDVKM. The CDR3 covers 13 residues. V lost 7 bases and J 7 bases, leaving 11 bases between the germline ends. The CDR3: CASTSAANSPLHF. DNA for the CDR3: TGTGCCAGCACTTCGGCAGCGAATTCACCCCTCCACTTT.

CDR3 in DNA: TGTGCCAGCAGTTTTAAACCTTCTGGGGCCAACGTCCTGACTTTC. Translation: CASSFKPSGANVLTF. The chain employs TRBV27 and TRBJ2-6; D is unresolved. Germline V gene sequence: CDR1 MNHEY, CDR2 SMNVEV (reference sequence). CDR3 length equals 15 residues. Between the trimmed V and J ends, which lost 3 bases and 1 base, there was a span of 7 bases.

The V and J genes are TRBV2 and TRBJ1-1, with 8 bases aligning to TRBD1. Germline loops: CDR1 SNHLY, CDR2 FYNNEI. The CDR3 loop spans 14 amino acids. After removal of 2 bases from V and 4 bases from J, the junction contained 3 bases not matched to a gene. Here the CDR3 reads CASSESTGGTEAFF. The CDR3 region has the DNA TGTGCCAGCAGTGAATCTACAGGGGGCACTGAAGCTTTCTTT.

The chain has TRBV29-1 and TRBJ2-1; 9 positions agree with TRBD2. Germline V gives CDR1 SQVTM, CDR2 ANQGSEA. The CDR3 totals 14 residues. V lost 7 bases and J lost 10; bases outside the gene matches: 14. CDR3 sequence (DNA): TGCAGCGGCGCCCCGGGACTAGCACGAGGAGAGCAGTTCTTC. This encodes CSGAPGLARGEQFF.

This clone showed up just a few times. The rearrangement uses TRBV30 and TRBJ1-2; D perhaps matches TRBD1 (6 bases). V was pared by 3 bases and J by 4 bases, with 9 bases between. The CDR3 extends over 12 amino acids. Germline V gene data show CDR1 as GTSNPN and CDR2 as SVGIG (reference sequence). CDR3 in amino acids: CAWSSTGYGYTF. CDR3 bases: TGTGCCTGGAGCTCGACAGGCTATGGCTACACCTTC.

This chain connects TRBV5-1 to TRBJ2-5, with D perhaps matching TRBD2 (5 bases). The CDR3 runs 13 residues. V gave up 3 bases and J gave up 3 bases, with 9 bases separating them. Germline loops: CDR1 SGHRS, CDR2 YFSETQ. For the CDR3, the DNA is TGCGCCAGCAGCTGGTCGAGGGAAGAGACCCAGTACTTC. Encoded protein: CASSWSREETQYF.

This sequence joins TRBV9 and TRBJ1-5; D not resolved. CDR1 and CDR2 (germline): SGDLS, YYNGEE. V gave up 0 bases and J gave up 3 bases, with 13 bases separating them. The CDR3 is 16 amino acids. The DNA for the CDR3 is TGTGCCAGCAGCGTAGGGCCACGGGGTTCCAATCAGCCCCAGCATTTT. Encoded protein: CASSVGPRGSNQPQHF.

The V and J genes are TRBV7-9 and TRBJ1-4; 9 bases align to TRBD1. This CDR3 has 16 residues. Germline V gene data show CDR1 as SEHNR and CDR2 as FQNEAQ (reference sequence). V shed 0 bases and J 4 bases; nucleotides not matched to a gene: 3. CDR3 sequence reads: CASSLAGQGNNEKLFF. The CDR3 DNA follows: TGTGCCAGCAGCTTAGCAGGACAGGGGAATAATGAAAAACTGTTTTTT. Together with reference TRBV7-9 and TRBJ1-4, the CDR3 gives the full variable domain: DTGVSQNPRHKITKRGQNVTFRCDPISEHNRLYWYRQTLGQGPEFLTYFQNEAQLEKSRLLSDRFSAERPKGSFSTLEIQRTEQGDSAMYLCASSLAGQGNNEKLFFGSGTQLSVL.

This clone was detected only a few times. This rearrangement joins TRBV6-5 to TRBJ1-2, with 7 bases aligning to TRBD1. After removal of 0 bases from V and 4 bases from J, the junction contained 2 bases not matched to a gene. The germline V gene has CDR1 MNHEY and CDR2 SVGAGI. The CDR3 spans 14 residues. CDR3 loop: CASSYSPGGYGYTF. DNA for the CDR3: TGTGCCAGCAGTTACTCGCCAGGGGGCTATGGCTACACCTTC.

This clone was seen a single time. The chain carries TRBV20-1 and TRBJ2-7; D unclear. The V end was cut by 5 bases, the J end by 6 bases, with 8 bases between. Germline CDR1 reads DFQATT; CDR2 reads SNEGSKA (reference sequence). The CDR3 has 10 residues. The CDR3: CSAGRSEQYF. The CDR3 DNA reads TGCAGTGCTGGACGGTCCGAGCAGTACTTC.